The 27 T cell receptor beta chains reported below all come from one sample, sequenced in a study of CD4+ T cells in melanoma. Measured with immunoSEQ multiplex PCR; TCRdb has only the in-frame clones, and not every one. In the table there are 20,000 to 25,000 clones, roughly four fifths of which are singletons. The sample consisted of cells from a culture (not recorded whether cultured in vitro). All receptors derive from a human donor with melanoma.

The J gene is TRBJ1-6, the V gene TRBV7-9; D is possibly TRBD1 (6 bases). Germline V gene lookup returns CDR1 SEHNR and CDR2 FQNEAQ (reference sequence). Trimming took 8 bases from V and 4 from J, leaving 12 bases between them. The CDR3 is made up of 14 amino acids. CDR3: CASVRQGYNSPLHF. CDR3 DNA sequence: TGTGCCAGCGTCCGGCAGGGGTATAATTCACCCCTCCACTTT.

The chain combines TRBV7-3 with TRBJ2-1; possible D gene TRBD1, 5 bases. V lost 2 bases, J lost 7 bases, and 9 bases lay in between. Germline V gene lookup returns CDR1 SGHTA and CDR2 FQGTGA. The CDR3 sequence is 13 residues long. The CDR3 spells CASSLAGSNEQFF. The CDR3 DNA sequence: TGTGCCAGCAGCTTAGCAGGGTCAAATGAGCAGTTCTTC.

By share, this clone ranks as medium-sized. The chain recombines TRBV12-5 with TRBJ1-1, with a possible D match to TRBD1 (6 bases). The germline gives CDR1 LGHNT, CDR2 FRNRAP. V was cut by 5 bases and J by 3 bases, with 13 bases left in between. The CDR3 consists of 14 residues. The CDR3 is CASGPGQTYTEAFF. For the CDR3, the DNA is TGTGCTAGTGGTCCCGGACAGACCTACACTGAAGCTTTCTTT.

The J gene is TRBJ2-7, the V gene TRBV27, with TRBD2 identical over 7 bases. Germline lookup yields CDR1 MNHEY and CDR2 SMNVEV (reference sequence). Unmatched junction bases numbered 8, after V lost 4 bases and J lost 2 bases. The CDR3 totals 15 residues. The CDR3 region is CASSSLAGATYEQYF. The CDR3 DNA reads TGTGCCAGCAGTTCATTAGCGGGCGCTACCTACGAGCAGTACTTC.

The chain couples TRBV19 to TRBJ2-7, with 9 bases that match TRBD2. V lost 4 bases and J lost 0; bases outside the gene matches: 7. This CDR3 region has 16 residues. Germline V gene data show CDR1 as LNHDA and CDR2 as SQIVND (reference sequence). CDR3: CASSRESGGSSYEQYF. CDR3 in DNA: TGTGCCAGTAGTAGGGAAAGCGGGGGGTCCTCCTACGAGCAGTACTTC.

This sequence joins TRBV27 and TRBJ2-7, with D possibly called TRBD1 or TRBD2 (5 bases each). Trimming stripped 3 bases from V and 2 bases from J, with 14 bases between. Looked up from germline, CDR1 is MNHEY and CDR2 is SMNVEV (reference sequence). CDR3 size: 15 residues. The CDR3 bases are TGTGCCAGCAGTTTCCTGGGGAGCAGGGCCTACGAGCAGTACTTC. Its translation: CASSFLGSRAYEQYF.

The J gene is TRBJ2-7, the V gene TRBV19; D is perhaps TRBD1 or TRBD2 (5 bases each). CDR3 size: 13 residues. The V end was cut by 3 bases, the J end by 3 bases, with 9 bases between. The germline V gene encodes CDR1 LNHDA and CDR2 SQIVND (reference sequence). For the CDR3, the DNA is TGTGCCAGTAGTATTGGGACCAGCTACGAGCAGTACTTC. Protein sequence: CASSIGTSYEQYF.

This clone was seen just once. CDR3 coding DNA: TGTGCCAGTAACAGTTACACTGAAGCTTTCTTT. Its protein is CASNSYTEAFF. The rearrangement uses TRBV19 and TRBJ1-1; D not resolved. The germline CDR1 and CDR2 sequences are LNHDA and SQIVND (reference sequence). The CDR3 covers 11 residues. The germline V and J ends were trimmed by 7 bases and 3 bases, with 6 bases remaining between them.

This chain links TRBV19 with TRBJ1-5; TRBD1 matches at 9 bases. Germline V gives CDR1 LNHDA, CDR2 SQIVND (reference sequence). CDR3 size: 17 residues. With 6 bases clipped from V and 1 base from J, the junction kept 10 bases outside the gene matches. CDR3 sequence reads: CASRNTNRGLSNQPQHF. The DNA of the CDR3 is TGTGCCAGTAGAAACACCAACAGGGGGCTGAGCAATCAGCCCCAGCATTTT.

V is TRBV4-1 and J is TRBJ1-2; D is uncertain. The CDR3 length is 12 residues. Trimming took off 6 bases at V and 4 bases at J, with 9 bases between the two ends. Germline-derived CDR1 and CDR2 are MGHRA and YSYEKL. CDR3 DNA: TGCGCCAGCAGTCAAAGTTCCTATGGCTACACCTTC. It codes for CASSQSSYGYTF.

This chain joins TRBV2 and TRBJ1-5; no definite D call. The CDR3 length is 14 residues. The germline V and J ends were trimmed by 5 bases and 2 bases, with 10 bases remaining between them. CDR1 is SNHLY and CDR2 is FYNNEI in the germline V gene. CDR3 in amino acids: CASSPDGRNQPQHF. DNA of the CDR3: TGTGCCAGCAGTCCTGACGGACGCAATCAGCCCCAGCATTTT.

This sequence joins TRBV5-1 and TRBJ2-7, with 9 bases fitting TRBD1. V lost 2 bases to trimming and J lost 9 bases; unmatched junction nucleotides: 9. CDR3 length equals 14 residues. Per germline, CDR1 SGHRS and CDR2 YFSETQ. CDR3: CASSLRTGALGQYF. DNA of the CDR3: TGCGCCAGCAGCTTAAGGACAGGGGCCTTAGGGCAGTACTTC.

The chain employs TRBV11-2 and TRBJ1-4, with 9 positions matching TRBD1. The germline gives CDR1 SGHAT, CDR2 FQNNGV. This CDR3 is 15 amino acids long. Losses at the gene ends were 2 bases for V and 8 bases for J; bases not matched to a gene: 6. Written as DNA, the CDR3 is TGTGCCAGCAGCTTATTCGGACAGGGGTACGAAAAACTGTTTTTT. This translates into CASSLFGQGYEKLFF.

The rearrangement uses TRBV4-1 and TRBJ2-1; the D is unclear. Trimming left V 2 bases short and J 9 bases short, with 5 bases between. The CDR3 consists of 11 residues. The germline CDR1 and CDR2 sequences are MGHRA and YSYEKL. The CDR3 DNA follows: TGCGCCAGCAGCCAACGCTCTGAGCAGTTCTTC. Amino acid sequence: CASSQRSEQFF.

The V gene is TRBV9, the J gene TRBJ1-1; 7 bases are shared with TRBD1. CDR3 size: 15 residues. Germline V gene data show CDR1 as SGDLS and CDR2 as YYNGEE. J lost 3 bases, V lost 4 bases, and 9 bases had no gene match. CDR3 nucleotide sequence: TGTGCCAGCAGCCTCTACCCGGGACAGCACACTGAAGCTTTCTTT. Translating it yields CASSLYPGQHTEAFF.

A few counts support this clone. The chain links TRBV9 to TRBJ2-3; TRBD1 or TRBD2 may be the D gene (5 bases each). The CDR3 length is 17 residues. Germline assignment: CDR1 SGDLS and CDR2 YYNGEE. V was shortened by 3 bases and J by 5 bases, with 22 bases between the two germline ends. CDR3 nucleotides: TGTGCCAGCAGCGCCAGCTGGGGGTCCACCACCCGAGATACGCAGTATTTT. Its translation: CASSASWGSTTRDTQYF. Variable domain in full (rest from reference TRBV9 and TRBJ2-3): DSGVTQTPKHLITATGQRVTLRCSPRSGDLSVYWYQQSLDQGLQFLIQYYNGEERAKGNILERFSAQQFPDLHSELNLSSLELGDSALYFCASSASWGSTTRDTQYFGPGTRLTVL.

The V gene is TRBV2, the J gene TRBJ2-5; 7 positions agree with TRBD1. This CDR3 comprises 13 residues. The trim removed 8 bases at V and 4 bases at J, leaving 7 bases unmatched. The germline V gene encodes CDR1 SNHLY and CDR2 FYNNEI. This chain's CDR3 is CASGDRTGETQYF. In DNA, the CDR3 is TGTGCCAGCGGAGATAGGACAGGAGAGACCCAGTACTTC.

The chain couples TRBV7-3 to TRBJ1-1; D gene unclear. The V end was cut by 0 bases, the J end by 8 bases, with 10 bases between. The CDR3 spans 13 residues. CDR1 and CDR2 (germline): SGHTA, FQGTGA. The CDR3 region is CASSLTRAGEAFF. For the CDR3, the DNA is TGTGCCAGCAGCTTAACTCGGGCGGGGGAAGCTTTCTTT.

This CDR3 is CASSLRGYNYGYTF. The CDR3 nucleotides are TGTGCCAGCAGCTTGCGAGGGTACAACTATGGCTACACCTTC. This sequence joins TRBV7-9 and TRBJ1-2; D is unresolved. The CDR3 is 14 residues long. Trimming cost V 3 bases and J 2 bases, with 10 bases left between them. Germline V gene lookup returns CDR1 SEHNR and CDR2 FQNEAQ (reference sequence).

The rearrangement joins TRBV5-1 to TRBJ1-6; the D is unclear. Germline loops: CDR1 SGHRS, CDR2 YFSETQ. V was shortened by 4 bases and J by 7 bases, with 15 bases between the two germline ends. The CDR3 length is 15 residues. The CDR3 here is CASSKTQNPNSPLHF. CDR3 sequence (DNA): TGCGCCAGCAGCAAGACTCAAAACCCAAATTCACCCCTCCACTTT.

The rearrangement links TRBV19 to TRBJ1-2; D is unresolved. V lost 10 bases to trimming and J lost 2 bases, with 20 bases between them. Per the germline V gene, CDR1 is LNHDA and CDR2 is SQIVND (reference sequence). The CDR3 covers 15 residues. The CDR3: CATTVPGFSNYGYTF. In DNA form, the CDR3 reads TGTGCCACCACCGTCCCGGGGTTCTCAAACTATGGCTACACCTTC.

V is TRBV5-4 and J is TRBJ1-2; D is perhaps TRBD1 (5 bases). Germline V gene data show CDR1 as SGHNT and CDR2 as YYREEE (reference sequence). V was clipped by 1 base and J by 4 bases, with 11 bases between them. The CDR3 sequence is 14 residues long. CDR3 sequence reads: CASSLLGTRYGYTF. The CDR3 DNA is TGTGCCAGCAGCTTGTTAGGGACCCGCTATGGCTACACCTTC.

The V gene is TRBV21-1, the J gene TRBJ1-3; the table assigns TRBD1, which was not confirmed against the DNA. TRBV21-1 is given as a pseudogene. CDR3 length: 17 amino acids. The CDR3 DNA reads TGTGCCAGCAGCGCTGTATCGTGGGGCCCAGCTGGAAACACCATATATTTT. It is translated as CASSAVSWGPAGNTIYF.

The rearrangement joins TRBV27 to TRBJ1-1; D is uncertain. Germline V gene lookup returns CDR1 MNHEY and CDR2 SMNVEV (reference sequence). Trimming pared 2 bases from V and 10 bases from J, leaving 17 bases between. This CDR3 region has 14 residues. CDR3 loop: CASSLGPSDVSAFF. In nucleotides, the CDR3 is TGTGCCAGCAGTTTAGGACCCTCGGACGTTTCAGCTTTCTTT.

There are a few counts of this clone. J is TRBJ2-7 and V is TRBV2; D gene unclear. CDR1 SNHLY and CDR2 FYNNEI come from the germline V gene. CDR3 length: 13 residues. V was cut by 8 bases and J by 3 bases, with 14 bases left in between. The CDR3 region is CASAGALVYEQYF. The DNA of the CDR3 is TGTGCCAGCGCTGGCGCATTGGTCTACGAGCAGTACTTC.

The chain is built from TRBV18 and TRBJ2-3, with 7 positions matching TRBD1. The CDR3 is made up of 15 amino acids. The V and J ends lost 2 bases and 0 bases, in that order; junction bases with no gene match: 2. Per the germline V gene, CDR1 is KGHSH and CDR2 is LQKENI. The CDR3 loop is CASSPGRGSTDTQYF. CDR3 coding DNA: TGTGCCAGCTCACCAGGCAGGGGGAGCACAGATACGCAGTATTTT.

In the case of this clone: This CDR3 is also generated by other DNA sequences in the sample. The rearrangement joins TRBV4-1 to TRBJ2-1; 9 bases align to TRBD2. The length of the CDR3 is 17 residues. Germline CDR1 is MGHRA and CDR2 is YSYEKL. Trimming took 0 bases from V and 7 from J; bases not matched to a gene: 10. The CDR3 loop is CASSQEKRGVIYNEQFF. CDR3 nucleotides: TGCGCCAGCAGCCAAGAGAAGCGGGGGGTTATCTATAATGAGCAGTTCTTC.